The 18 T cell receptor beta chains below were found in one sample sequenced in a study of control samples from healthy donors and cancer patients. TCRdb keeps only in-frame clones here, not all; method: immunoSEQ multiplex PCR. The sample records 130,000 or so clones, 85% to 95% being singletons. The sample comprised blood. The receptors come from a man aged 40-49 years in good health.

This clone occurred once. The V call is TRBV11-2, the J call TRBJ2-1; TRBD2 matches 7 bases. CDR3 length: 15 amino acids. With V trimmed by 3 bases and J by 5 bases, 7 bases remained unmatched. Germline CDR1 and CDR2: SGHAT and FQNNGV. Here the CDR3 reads CASSFLEGLHNEQFF. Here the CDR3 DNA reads TGTGCCAGCAGCTTTCTCGAGGGACTACACAATGAGCAGTTCTTC.

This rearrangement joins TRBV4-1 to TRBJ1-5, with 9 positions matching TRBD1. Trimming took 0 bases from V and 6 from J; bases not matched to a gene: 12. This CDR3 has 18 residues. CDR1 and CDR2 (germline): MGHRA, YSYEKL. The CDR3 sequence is CASSQDGIHRGPGQPQHF. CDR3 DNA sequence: TGCGCCAGCAGCCAAGATGGCATTCACAGGGGGCCAGGTCAGCCCCAGCATTTT.

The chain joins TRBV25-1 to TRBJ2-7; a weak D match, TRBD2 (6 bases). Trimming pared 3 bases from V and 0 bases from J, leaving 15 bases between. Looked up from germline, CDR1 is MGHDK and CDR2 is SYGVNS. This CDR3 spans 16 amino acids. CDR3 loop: CASSDRGSDLSYEQYF. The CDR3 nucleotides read TGTGCCAGCAGTGATCGGGGGTCAGACCTCTCCTACGAGCAGTACTTC.

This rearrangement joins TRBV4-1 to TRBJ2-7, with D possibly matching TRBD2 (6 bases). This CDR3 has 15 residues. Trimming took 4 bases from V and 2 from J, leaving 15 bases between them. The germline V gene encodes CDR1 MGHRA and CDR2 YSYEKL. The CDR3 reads CASSPAFGGTYEQYF. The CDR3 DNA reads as TGCGCCAGCAGCCCCGCTTTCGGAGGGACCTACGAGCAGTACTTC.

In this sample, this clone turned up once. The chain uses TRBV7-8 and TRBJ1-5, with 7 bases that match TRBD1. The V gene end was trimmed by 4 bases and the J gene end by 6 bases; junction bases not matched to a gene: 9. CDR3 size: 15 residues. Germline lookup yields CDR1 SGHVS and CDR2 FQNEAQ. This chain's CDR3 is CASSSRQGLSQPQHF. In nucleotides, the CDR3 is TGTGCCAGCAGCTCAAGACAGGGTCTAAGTCAGCCCCAGCATTTT.

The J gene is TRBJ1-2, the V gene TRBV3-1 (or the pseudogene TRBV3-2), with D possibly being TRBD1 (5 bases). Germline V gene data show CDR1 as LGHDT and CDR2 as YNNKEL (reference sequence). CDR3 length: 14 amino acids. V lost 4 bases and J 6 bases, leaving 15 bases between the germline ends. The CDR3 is CASSLFRASHGYTF. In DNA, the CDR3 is TGTGCCAGCAGCCTCTTCAGGGCCAGCCATGGCTACACCTTC.

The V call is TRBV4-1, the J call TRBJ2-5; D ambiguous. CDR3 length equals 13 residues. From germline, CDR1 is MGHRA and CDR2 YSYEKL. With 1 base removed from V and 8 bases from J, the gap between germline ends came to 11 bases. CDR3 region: CASSQGSLETQYF. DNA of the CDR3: TGCGCCAGCAGCCAAGGAAGTCTCGAAACCCAGTACTTC.

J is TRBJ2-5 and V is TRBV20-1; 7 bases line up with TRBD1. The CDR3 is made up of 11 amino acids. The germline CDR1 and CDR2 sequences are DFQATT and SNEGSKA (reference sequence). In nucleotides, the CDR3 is TGCAGCGAGGGGGCTGGAGAGACCCAGTACTTC. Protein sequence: CSEGAGETQYF.

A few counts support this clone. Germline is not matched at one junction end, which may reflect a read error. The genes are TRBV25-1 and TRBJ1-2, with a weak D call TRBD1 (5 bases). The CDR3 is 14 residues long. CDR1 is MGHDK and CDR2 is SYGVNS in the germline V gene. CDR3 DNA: TGTGCCAGCAGTCACACGGGACCGAACTTTGGCTACACCTTC. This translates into CASSHTGPNFGYTF.

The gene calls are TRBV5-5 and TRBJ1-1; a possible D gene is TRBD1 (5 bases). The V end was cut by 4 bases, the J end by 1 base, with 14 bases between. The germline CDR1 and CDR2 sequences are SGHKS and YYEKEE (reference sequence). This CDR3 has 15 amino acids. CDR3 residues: CASSQGELANTEAFF. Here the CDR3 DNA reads TGTGCCAGCAGCCAAGGGGAATTAGCGAACACTGAAGCTTTCTTT.

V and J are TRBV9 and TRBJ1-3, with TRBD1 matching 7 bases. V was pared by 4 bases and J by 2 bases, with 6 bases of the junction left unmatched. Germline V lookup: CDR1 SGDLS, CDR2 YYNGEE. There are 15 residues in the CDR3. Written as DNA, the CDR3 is TGTGCCAGCAGCCCTTCCGGACAGGCTGGAAACACCATATATTTT. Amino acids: CASSPSGQAGNTIYF.

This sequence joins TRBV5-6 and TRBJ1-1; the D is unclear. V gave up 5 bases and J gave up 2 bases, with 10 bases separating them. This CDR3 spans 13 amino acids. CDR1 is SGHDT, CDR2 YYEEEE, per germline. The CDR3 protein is CASSFSKNTEAFF. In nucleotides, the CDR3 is TGTGCCAGCAGTTTCTCAAAAAACACTGAAGCTTTCTTT.

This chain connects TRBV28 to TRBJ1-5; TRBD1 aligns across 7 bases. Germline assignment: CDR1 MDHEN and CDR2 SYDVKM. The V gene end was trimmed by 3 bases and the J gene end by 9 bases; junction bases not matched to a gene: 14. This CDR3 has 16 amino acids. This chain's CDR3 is CASSLSHRGRRGPQHF. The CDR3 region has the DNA TGTGCCAGCAGTTTGTCACATAGGGGGCGGAGGGGGCCCCAGCATTTT.

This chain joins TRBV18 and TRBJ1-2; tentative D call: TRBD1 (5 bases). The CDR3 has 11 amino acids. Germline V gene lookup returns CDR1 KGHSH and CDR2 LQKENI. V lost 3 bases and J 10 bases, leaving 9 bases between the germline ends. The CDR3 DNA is TGTGCCAGCTCACCCCAGGGCTCCTACACCTTC. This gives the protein CASSPQGSYTF.

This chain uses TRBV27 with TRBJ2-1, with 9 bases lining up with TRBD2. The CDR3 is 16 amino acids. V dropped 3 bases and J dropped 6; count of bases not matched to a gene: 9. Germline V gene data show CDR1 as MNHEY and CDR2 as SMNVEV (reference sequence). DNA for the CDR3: TGTGCCAGCAGTTTCCCCCAGGGCGGGGGGGCCAATGAGCAGTTCTTC. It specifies CASSFPQGGGANEQFF.

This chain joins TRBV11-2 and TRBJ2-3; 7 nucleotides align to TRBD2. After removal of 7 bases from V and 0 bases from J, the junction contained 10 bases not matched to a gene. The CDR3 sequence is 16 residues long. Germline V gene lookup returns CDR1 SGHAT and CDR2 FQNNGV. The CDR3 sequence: CASNQFSGFSTDTQYF. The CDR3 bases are TGTGCCAGCAACCAATTTAGCGGGTTCAGCACAGATACGCAGTATTTT.

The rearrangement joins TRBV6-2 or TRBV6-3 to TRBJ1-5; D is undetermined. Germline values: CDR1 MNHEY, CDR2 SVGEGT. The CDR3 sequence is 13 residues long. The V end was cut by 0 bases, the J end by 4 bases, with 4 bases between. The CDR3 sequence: CASSYSFNQPQHF. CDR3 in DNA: TGTGCCAGCAGTTACTCGTTTAATCAGCCCCAGCATTTT.

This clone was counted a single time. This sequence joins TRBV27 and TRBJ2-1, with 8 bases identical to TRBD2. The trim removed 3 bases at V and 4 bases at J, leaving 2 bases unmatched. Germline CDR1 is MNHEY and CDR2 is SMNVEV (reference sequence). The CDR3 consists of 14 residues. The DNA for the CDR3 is TGTGCCAGCAGTTTTAGCGGGAAGTACAATGAGCAGTTCTTC. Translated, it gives CASSFSGKYNEQFF.